These T cell receptor beta chains were read from a single sample in a study of T cell changes during pregnancy in multiple sclerosis. Assay: immunoSEQ multiplex PCR; the TCRdb copy retains only in-frame clones and omits some. This sample has around 80,000 clones, with approximately 92% found just once. The sample in question was peripheral blood, obtained before pregnancy. The source of these receptors is a female donor with multiple sclerosis, enrolled in a pregnancy study. CDR3s include the opening cysteine and the closing phenylalanine or tryptophan. The D gene is left open where the match is weak. The size field is filled for only some rows; it gives once, few, many or a size class.

j_call d_call v_call cdr3_length clone_size cdr3_aa cdr3_nt
TRBJ2-1 TRBD2 TRBV5-1 15 . CASSLAVSSYNEQFF TGCGCCAGCAGCCTAGCGGTAAGCTCCTACAATGAGCAGTTCTTC
TRBJ2-1 TRBD2 TRBV4-1 12 . CASRGTNNEQFF TGCGCCAGCAGAGGGACTAACAATGAGCAGTTCTTC
TRBJ2-1 TRBD2 TRBV7-9 18 . CASSPGLAGGPSYNEQFF TGTGCCAGCAGCCCTGGACTAGCGGGAGGGCCATCCTACAATGAGCAGTTCTTC
TRBJ2-1 TRBD2 TRBV6-4 14 few CASSTSGSVGEQFF TGTGCCAGCAGTACTAGCGGGTCAGTCGGCGAGCAGTTCTTC
TRBJ2-3 TRBD2 TRBV29-1 14 . CSVETGTSFDTQYF TGCAGCGTGGAAACCGGGACTAGCTTCGATACGCAGTATTTT
TRBJ2-3 TRBD2 TRBV7-2 18 few CASSLRLTSGFSTDTQYF TGTGCCAGCAGCTTGCGTCTCACTAGCGGGTTTAGCACAGATACGCAGTATTTT
TRBJ2-2 . TRBV4-3 17 . CASSQALGPVNTGELFF TGCGCCAGCAGCCAAGCCCTAGGTCCCGTGAACACCGGGGAGCTGTTTTTT
TRBJ1-2 TRBD1 TRBV9 14 . CASSLGQESYGYTF TGTGCCAGCAGCCTGGGACAGGAAAGTTATGGCTACACCTTC
TRBJ2-3 TRBD2 TRBV5-1 16 . CASSSTSGRAGDTQYF TGCGCCAGCAGCTCGACTAGCGGGAGGGCTGGGGATACGCAGTATTTT
TRBJ1-2 TRBD1 TRBV6-1 15 . CASSEAGQAIGGYTF TGTGCCAGCAGTGAGGCGGGACAGGCTATCGGTGGCTACACCTTC
TRBJ2-3 TRBD2 TRBV11-3 16 . CASSLGTSGRADTQYF TGTGCCAGCAGCTTAGGGACTAGCGGGAGGGCAGATACGCAGTATTTT
TRBJ2-1 TRBD1 TRBV6-1 14 . CASRGTGGNDEQFF TGTGCCAGCAGGGGGACAGGGGGCAACGATGAGCAGTTCTTC
TRBJ2-4 TRBD1 TRBV28 14 . CASSPRPTGNVWNF TGTGCCAGCAGTCCCCGCCCGACAGGGAACGTTTGGAACTTC
TRBJ2-7 . TRBV6-5 14 . CASRWDSRSYEQYF TGTGCCAGCAGGTGGGACTCCCGCTCCTACGAGCAGTACTTC
TRBJ2-6 TRBD1 TRBV29-1 14 . CSVQGETGANVLTF TGCAGCGTACAGGGGGAGACTGGGGCCAACGTCCTGACTTTC
TRBJ2-7 TRBD2 TRBV28 17 . CASSLWSTTSGRHEQYF TGTGCCAGCAGTTTATGGTCAACTACTAGCGGGAGACACGAGCAGTACTTC
TRBJ2-7 . TRBV30 13 . CAWSAMGGYEQYF TGTGCCTGGAGCGCTATGGGGGGCTACGAGCAGTACTTC
TRBJ2-5 . TRBV14 16 . CASSQDLARGRETQYF TGTGCCAGCAGCCAAGATTTAGCCAGGGGAAGAGAGACCCAGTACTTC
TRBJ1-5 . TRBV11-3 16 . CASSFVRLGGNQPQHF TGTGCCAGCAGCTTCGTGCGTCTCGGGGGCAATCAGCCCCAGCATTTT
TRBJ1-1 . TRBV2 14 . CASRSGGSNTEAFF TGTGCCAGCAGAAGCGGAGGATCGAACACTGAAGCTTTCTTT
TRBJ1-3 . TRBV7-6 15 . CASSLVGGGGNTIYF TGTGCCAGCAGCCTAGTAGGGGGTGGTGGAAACACCATATATTTT
TRBJ2-5 TRBD2 TRBV6-5 16 . CASSYRLAGPGETQYF TGTGCCAGCAGTTACAGGTTAGCGGGACCCGGAGAGACCCAGTACTTC
TRBJ1-3 TRBD1 TRBV5-6 15 . CASSLAQGPGNTIYF TGTGCCAGCAGCTTGGCACAGGGGCCTGGAAACACCATATATTTT
TRBJ2-5 TRBD1 TRBV5-1 15 . CASSPGTGVGETQYF TGCGCCAGCAGCCCCGGGACAGGGGTAGGAGAGACCCAGTACTTC
TRBJ2-1 TRBD2 TRBV10-3 17 . CAISGEKMHLGGDEQFF TGTGCCATCAGTGGGGAGAAGATGCACCTGGGGGGGGATGAGCAGTTCTTC
TRBJ1-2 TRBD1 TRBV6-5 13 . CASTQTGSHGYTF TGTGCCAGCACTCAGACAGGGAGCCATGGCTACACCTTC
TRBJ2-1 TRBD2 TRBV7-3 17 . CASSLIPLAGGPNEQFF TGTGCCAGCAGCTTAATCCCCCTAGCGGGAGGGCCAAATGAGCAGTTCTTC
TRBJ2-2 . TRBV7-2 16 . CASSPRATLNTGELFF TGTGCCAGCAGCCCGCGTGCGACTTTGAACACCGGGGAGCTGTTTTTT
TRBJ1-5 TRBD1 TRBV27 15 . CASRGTGYSNQPQHF TGTGCCAGCAGGGGGACAGGGTATAGCAATCAGCCCCAGCATTTT
TRBJ2-5 . TRBV4-2 13 . CASSQDLQETQYF TGTGCCAGCAGCCAAGATCTCCAAGAGACCCAGTACTTC
TRBJ1-2 TRBD1 TRBV28 14 . CASSPRDRGWGYTF TGTGCCAGCAGTCCCCGGGACAGGGGATGGGGCTACACCTTC
TRBJ2-5 TRBD2 TRBV29-1 15 . CSYRNSGRARETQYF TGCAGCTATCGTAATAGCGGGAGGGCGCGGGAGACCCAGTACTTC
TRBJ1-4 . TRBV18 13 . CASHSVANEKLFF TGTGCCAGCCACAGTGTAGCTAATGAAAAACTGTTTTTT
TRBJ2-7 . TRBV5-4 15 . CASRNRPSSSYEQYF TGTGCCAGCCGAAACAGGCCCTCCTCATCCTACGAGCAGTACTTC
TRBJ2-6 . TRBV18 18 . CASSPITGVLPGANVLTF TGTGCCAGCTCACCAATTACGGGAGTTCTTCCCGGGGCCAACGTCCTGACTTTC
TRBJ2-2 . TRBV19 15 . CASSRIQANTGELFF TGTGCCAGTAGTAGGATCCAGGCGAACACCGGGGAGCTGTTTTTT
TRBJ2-7 TRBD2 TRBV5-1 18 . CASSARLAGTLSSYEQYF TGCGCCAGCAGCGCCAGACTAGCGGGTACATTGAGCTCCTACGAGCAGTACTTC